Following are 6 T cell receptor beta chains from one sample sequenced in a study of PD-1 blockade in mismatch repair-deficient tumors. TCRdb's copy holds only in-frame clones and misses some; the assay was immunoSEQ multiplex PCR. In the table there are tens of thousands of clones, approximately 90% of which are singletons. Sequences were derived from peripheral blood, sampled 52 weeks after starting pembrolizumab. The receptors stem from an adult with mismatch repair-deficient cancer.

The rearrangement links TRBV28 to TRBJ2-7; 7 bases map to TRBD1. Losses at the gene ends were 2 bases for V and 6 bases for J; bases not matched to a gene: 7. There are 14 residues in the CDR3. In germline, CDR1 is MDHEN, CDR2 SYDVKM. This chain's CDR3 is CASSLSRTGTEQYF. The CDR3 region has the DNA TGTGCCAGCAGTTTAAGCCGGACAGGCACCGAGCAGTACTTC.

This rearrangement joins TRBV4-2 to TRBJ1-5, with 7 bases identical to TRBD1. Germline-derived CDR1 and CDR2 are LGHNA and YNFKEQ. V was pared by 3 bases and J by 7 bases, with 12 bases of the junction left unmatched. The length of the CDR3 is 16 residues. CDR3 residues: CASSQDYQGVRQPQHF. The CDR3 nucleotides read TGTGCCAGCAGCCAGGATTATCAGGGGGTAAGGCAGCCCCAGCATTTT.

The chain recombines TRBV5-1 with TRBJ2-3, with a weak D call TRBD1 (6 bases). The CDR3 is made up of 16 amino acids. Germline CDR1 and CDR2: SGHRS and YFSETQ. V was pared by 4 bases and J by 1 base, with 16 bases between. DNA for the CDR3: TGCGCCAGCAGCCCAGGCACAGGGTGGGGCACAGATACGCAGTATTTT. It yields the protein CASSPGTGWGTDTQYF.

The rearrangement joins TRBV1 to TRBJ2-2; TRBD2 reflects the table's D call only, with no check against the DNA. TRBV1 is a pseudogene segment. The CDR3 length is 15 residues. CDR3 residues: CTSRGSGKNTGELFF. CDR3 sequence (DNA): TGCACCAGCAGGGGAAGCGGGAAGAACACCGGGGAGCTGTTTTTT.

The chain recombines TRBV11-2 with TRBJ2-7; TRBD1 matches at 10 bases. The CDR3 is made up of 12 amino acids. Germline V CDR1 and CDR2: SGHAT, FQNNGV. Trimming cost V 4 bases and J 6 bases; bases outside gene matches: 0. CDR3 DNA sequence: TGTGCCAGCAGCTGGACAGGGGGCGAGCAGTACTTC. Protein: CASSWTGGEQYF.

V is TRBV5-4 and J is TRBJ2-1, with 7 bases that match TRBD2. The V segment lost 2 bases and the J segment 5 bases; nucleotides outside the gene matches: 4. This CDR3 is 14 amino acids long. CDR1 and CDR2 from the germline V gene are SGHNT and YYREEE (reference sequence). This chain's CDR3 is CASSLAGLDNEQFF. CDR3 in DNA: TGTGCCAGCAGCTTAGCGGGACTCGACAATGAGCAGTTCTTC.